The sequence of this T cell receptor (beta chain) was determined in a study of a mutant IDH1 vaccine in newly diagnosed glioma. The data were produced by immunoSEQ multiplex PCR, yet TCRdb's version contains in-frame clones alone and is incomplete. The sample carries 10,000 to 15,000 clones, roughly 79% recorded once. This clone has just a few counts. As yet, its antigen is unknown. The V and J ends lost 2 bases and 4 bases respectively, with 8 bases between them. The CDR3 consists of 13 residues. Germline V gene data show CDR1 as SGHTA and CDR2 as FQGNSA. Specified time point: week 47, end of study. Mutant IDH1 20-mer peptide, at 300 ug, made up each vaccine dose, with topical imiquimod.

The V gene is TRBV7-2, the J gene TRBJ1-1; D not certain. The sample was PBMCs, taken from a glioma patient whose treatment included an IDH1 peptide vaccine. This receptor was identified in a woman between 40 and 50 years old with glioma. The CDR3 nucleotides are TGTGCCAGCAGCTTATGGAGGGTCACTGAAGCTTTCTTT. As protein: CASSLWRVTEAFF.